The text below deals with one T cell receptor beta chain. Antigen: not known. The CDR3 has 15 amino acids. TCRdb re-called the 5' RACE reads and shows each CDR3 protein once, DNA omitted. This table lists about 150,000 distinct CDR3 sequences. The record originates from a study of T cells expressing NK-cell markers. Notes on the study in general: Whether expanded NKG2C+ T cell clones recognized HCMV stayed uncertain. A range of roughly 1.0-8% of CD8+ T cells consisted of dominant NKG2C+ clonotypes in several donors.

This clonotype was obtained from a woman between 45 and 65 years old in good health. Source material: blood T cells: a sorted CD56 or NKG2C T cell subset, CD4+ or CD8+ T cells, or bulk PBMC T cells (not recorded which). V usage is TRBV23-1 and J usage is TRBJ2-5. TRBV23-1 is an ORF, with its function uncertain. The CDR3 is CASSQSRVSQETQYF.